The 24 T cell receptor beta chains listed next were all sequenced from one sample in a study of regulatory T cells in long-lasting Graves disease. Time point noted: newly diagnosed GD, antithyroid drugs for less than 3 months. From RNA extracted from PBMCs, the TCR library was made. Combining iRepertoire HTBI primers with Arm-PCR of CDR3 regions, the authors built TCR beta libraries. TCRdb ran MiXCR on the multiplex PCR reads and lists one entry per CDR3 protein. The sample lists roughly 420,000 distinct CDR3 sequences, over 15% occurring once. This sample also appeared in a second study, on T cells in Graves' hyperthyroidism and ophthalmopathy.

Sequences were derived from peripheral blood mononuclear cells (PBMCs), sampled at new diagnosis, from a patient treated with antithyroid drugs. The receptors were sampled from a woman younger than 30 with Graves disease.

The chain uses TRBV5-1 and TRBJ2-5, with D maybe TRBD1 (6 bases). Trimming pared 6 bases from V and 5 bases from J, leaving 14 bases between. CDR1 and CDR2 from the germline V gene are SGHRS and YFSETQ. The CDR3 has 13 amino acids. The CDR3 nucleotides are TGCGCCAGCACATGGGACATATTGGAGACCCAGTACTTC. Translated, it gives CASTWDILETQYF.

In this sample, this clonotype turned up many times. This chain connects TRBV11-2 to TRBJ1-1; 8 nucleotides agree with TRBD1. Per the germline V gene, CDR1 is SGHAT and CDR2 is FQNNGV. This CDR3 comprises 15 residues. The trim removed 5 bases at V and 5 bases at J, leaving 10 bases unmatched. The CDR3 DNA sequence: TGTGCCAGCAGCCCGACAACAGGGGGGAGAACTGAAGCTTTCTTT. This encodes CASSPTTGGRTEAFF.

V usage is TRBV11-2 and J usage is TRBJ2-7, with 8 nucleotides matching TRBD2. This CDR3 region has 16 residues. Per germline, CDR1 SGHAT and CDR2 FQNNGV. V dropped 3 bases and J dropped 0; count of bases not matched to a gene: 7. CDR3 amino acids: CASSFSLAGTSYEQYF. CDR3 DNA: TGTGCCAGCAGCTTCAGCCTAGCGGGCACCTCCTACGAGCAGTACTTC.

Only a few counts were recorded for this clonotype. The gene calls are TRBV27 and TRBJ2-5; 10 nucleotides line up with TRBD2. The CDR3 length is 15 residues. The V segment lost 3 bases and the J segment 2 bases; nucleotides outside the gene matches: 3. Germline CDR1 MNHEY, CDR2 SMNVEV (reference sequence). CDR3 sequence: CASSLRGLAQETQYF. Written as DNA, the CDR3 is TGTGCCAGCAGTTTGCGGGGACTAGCGCAAGAGACCCAGTACTTC.

Only a few counts were recorded for this clonotype. The chain has TRBV28 and TRBJ2-1; D uncertain. Germline assignment: CDR1 MDHEN and CDR2 SYDVKM. The length of the CDR3 is 19 residues. V lost 1 base and J 0 bases, leaving 19 bases between the germline ends. CDR3: CASSLSIGLATPSYNEQFF. The DNA of the CDR3 is TGTGCCAGCAGTTTATCCATTGGCCTGGCGACCCCCTCCTACAATGAGCAGTTCTTC.

A single count supports this clonotype. A single base separates this from a much larger clone, so it may be a read error. Here the CDR3 DNA reads TGTGCCAGCAGCCTTAAGGTGGGGTGGGGTCTCCAAGAGGCCCAGTACTTC. Translation: CASSLKVGWGLQEAQYF. The J gene is TRBJ2-5, the V gene TRBV3-1, with unresolved D. The CDR3 contains 17 residues. CDR1 is LGHDT and CDR2 is YNNKEL in the germline V gene (reference sequence).

This chain links TRBV5-1 with TRBJ2-1; TRBD1 matches 9 bases. CDR1 is SGHRS, CDR2 YFSETQ, per germline. This CDR3 has 16 residues. V gave up 4 bases and J gave up 7 bases; unmatched junction bases: 12. In DNA form, the CDR3 reads TGCGCCAGCAGCCCTATTCGGGACAGGGAAAAGAATGAGCAGTTCTTC. Translation gives CASSPIRDREKNEQFF.

This chain connects TRBV27 to TRBJ1-2; D is unresolved. In germline, CDR1 is MNHEY, CDR2 SMNVEV (reference sequence). V gave up 4 bases and J gave up 5 bases, with 11 bases separating them. CDR3 size: 13 residues. CDR3: CASSWAREYGYTF. For the CDR3, the DNA is TGTGCCAGCAGTTGGGCCCGGGAATATGGCTACACCTTC.

In its sample, this clonotype was seen many times. This sequence joins TRBV28 and TRBJ1-2; no clear D. CDR3 length: 13 amino acids. The germline V and J ends were trimmed by 1 base and 4 bases, with 7 bases remaining between them. Germline CDR1 MDHEN, CDR2 SYDVKM. The CDR3 here is CASSLLGFYGYTF. In DNA form, the CDR3 reads TGTGCCAGCAGTTTATTAGGGTTCTATGGCTACACCTTC.

The chain recombines TRBV3-1 with TRBJ2-7; D gene unclear. The CDR3 spans 14 residues. The germline V gene encodes CDR1 LGHDT and CDR2 YNNKEL (reference sequence). The germline V and J ends were trimmed by 2 bases and 2 bases, with 10 bases remaining between them. The CDR3 coding sequence is TGTGCCAGCAGCCAAACTACTCTTACCTACGAGCAGTACTTC. It encodes CASSQTTLTYEQYF.

In its sample, this clonotype was seen a few times. The chain recombines TRBV6-5 with TRBJ2-1; 10 bases map to TRBD2. CDR1 and CDR2 (germline): MNHEY, SVGAGI. This CDR3 comprises 16 residues. V gave up 2 bases and J gave up 8 bases; unmatched junction bases: 9. The CDR3 here is CASSYPLAGGIDEQFF. The DNA for the CDR3 is TGTGCCAGCAGTTACCCATTAGCGGGAGGAATCGATGAGCAGTTCTTC.

There are a few counts of this clonotype. This chain joins TRBV2 and TRBJ2-7; no reliable D call. CDR1 and CDR2 (germline): SNHLY, FYNNEI. This CDR3 has 13 residues. With 6 bases removed from V and 9 bases from J, the gap between germline ends came to 18 bases. The CDR3, as DNA: TGTGCCAGCAGCCCCCCTCCCAATATAGGGCAGTACTTC. As protein: CASSPPPNIGQYF.

This clonotype was seen once. With a much larger clone just one base away, this may be a read error. The chain joins TRBV18 to TRBJ2-5; no reliable D call. Per the germline V gene, CDR1 is KGHSH and CDR2 is LQKENI. The CDR3 covers 11 residues. CDR3 region: CASSSTATHYF. DNA of the CDR3: TGTGCCAGCTCATCCACAGCGACCCACTACTTC.

This clonotype was picked up a small number of times. This chain uses TRBV13 with TRBJ2-6, with D perhaps matching TRBD1 or TRBD2 (5 bases each). Germline CDR1 PRHDT, CDR2 FYEKMQ (reference sequence). The CDR3 is 22 residues long. The V gene lost 0 bases and the J gene lost 2 bases, with 26 bases spanning the gap. The CDR3 DNA follows: TGTGCCAGCAGCTTAGGATGGGGCCTGGGACCCACAGAGGGGCCTGGGGCCAACGTCCTGACTTTC. It translates to CASSLGWGLGPTEGPGANVLTF.

The J gene is TRBJ2-2, the V gene TRBV24-1, with D maybe TRBD2 (6 bases). Germline V gives CDR1 KGHDR, CDR2 SFDVKD. The CDR3 is made up of 15 amino acids. The ends were cut back, 6 bases at V and 2 bases at J, with 12 bases in the middle. This CDR3 is CATSRAGLNTGELFF. CDR3 coding DNA: TGTGCCACCAGTCGTGCGGGACTTAACACCGGGGAGCTGTTTTTT.

This clonotype was detected ten times or more. The chain combines TRBV28 with TRBJ2-5; 8 nucleotides line up with TRBD2. The CDR3 consists of 13 residues. With V trimmed by 5 bases and J by 5 bases, 4 bases remained unmatched. CDR1 and CDR2 (germline): MDHEN, SYDVKM. Here the CDR3 DNA reads TGTGCCAGCAGTATAGCGGGATGGGAGACCCAGTACTTC. Residues: CASSIAGWETQYF. Full variable domain (rest looked up from reference TRBV28 and TRBJ2-5): DVKVTQSSRYLVKRTGEKVFLECVQDMDHENMFWYRQDPGLGLRLIYFSYDVKMKEKGDIPEGYSVSREKKERFSLILESASTNQTSMYLCASSIAGWETQYFGPGTRLLVL.

Concerning this clonotype: A read error is possible here, since a much larger clone lies one base away. J is TRBJ2-3 and V is TRBV5-1; D is ambiguous. The DNA end is a closer match to TRBJ2-7, so the J assignment may be wrong. Germline values: CDR1 SGHRS, CDR2 YFSETQ. The CDR3 is made up of 14 amino acids. The CDR3 sequence is CASSLIDNSYEQYF. CDR3 nucleotide sequence: TGCGCCAGCAGCTTGATCGACAATTCCTACGAGCAGTACTTC.

This sequence joins TRBV9 and TRBJ2-7; 7 bases are shared with TRBD1. Germline CDR1 and CDR2: SGDLS and YYNGEE. CDR3 length: 15 amino acids. V shed 0 bases, J shed 3 bases, and the junction held 6 bases outside the gene matches. The CDR3 protein is CASSVAGTVDYEQYF. For the CDR3, the DNA is TGTGCCAGCAGCGTAGCCGGGACAGTAGACTACGAGCAGTACTTC.

This clonotype was found a few times. The chain recombines TRBV24-1 with TRBJ1-5; D might be TRBD1 (6 bases). Trimming cost V 9 bases and J 7 bases, with 18 bases left between them. The CDR3 contains 14 residues. Germline CDR1 and CDR2: KGHDR and SFDVKD. The CDR3 coding sequence is TGTGCCACCTGGGACGGGGGGGCAGGGCAGCCCCAGCATTTT. It codes for CATWDGGAGQPQHF.

This clonotype was counted many times. The chain joins TRBV27 to TRBJ2-6, with 13 bases identical to TRBD2. Germline V gene sequence: CDR1 MNHEY, CDR2 SMNVEV (reference sequence). With 5 bases clipped from V and 0 bases from J, the junction kept 4 bases outside the gene matches. The CDR3 contains 18 residues. For the CDR3, the DNA is TGTGCCAGCAGTCCGGGGACTAGCGGGAACTCTGGGGCCAACGTCCTGACTTTC. Protein sequence: CASSPGTSGNSGANVLTF.

In the case of this clonotype: This is likely a read error, given that the CDR3 carries no conserved phenylalanine or tryptophan at its end. The J gene is TRBJ2-4, the V gene TRBV6-2 or TRBV6-3; the D gene is possibly TRBD2 (8 bases). Germline CDR1 MNHEY, CDR2 SVGEGT. V gave up 5 bases and J gave up 6 bases, with 17 bases separating them. This CDR3 spans 15 amino acids. CDR3 in amino acids: CASSPGGGVGNIQYS. As DNA, the CDR3 is TGTGCCAGCAGTCCGGGAGGGGGCGTTGGAAACATTCAGTACTCC.

The table lists this clonotype with many counts. The chain couples TRBV7-2 to TRBJ2-2; 11 nucleotides line up with TRBD2. Losses at the gene ends were 10 bases for V and 6 bases for J; bases not matched to a gene: 13. This CDR3 comprises 16 residues. Germline CDR1 SGHTA, CDR2 FQGNSA. The CDR3 loop is CANPPSGLAVSGELFF. Here the CDR3 DNA reads TGTGCCAACCCACCCTCGGGACTAGCGGTCTCCGGGGAGCTGTTTTTT.

This chain links TRBV14 with TRBJ2-1; 9 bases line up with TRBD2. The trim removed 0 bases at V and 2 bases at J, leaving 2 bases unmatched. The CDR3 is 16 amino acids. Germline CDR1 and CDR2: SGHDN and FVKESK. The CDR3 DNA is TGTGCCAGCAGCCAAGATGGCGGGAGGGCCTACAATGAGCAGTTCTTC. Its translation: CASSQDGGRAYNEQFF.

The sample holds many counts of this clonotype. This chain uses TRBV5-1 with TRBJ2-5; D is perhaps TRBD2 (6 bases). The ends were cut back, 2 bases at V and 5 bases at J, with 19 bases in the middle. Germline V lookup: CDR1 SGHRS, CDR2 YFSETQ. This CDR3 region has 16 residues. This CDR3 is CASSFPAGKNLETQYF. The CDR3 DNA reads TGCGCCAGCAGCTTCCCCGCGGGAAAGAACCTGGAGACCCAGTACTTC. Variable domain in full (rest from reference TRBV5-1 and TRBJ2-5): KAGVTQTPRYLIKTRGQQVTLSCSPISGHRSVSWYQQTPGQGLQFLFEYFSETQRNKGNFPGRFSGRQFSNSRSEMNVSTLELGDSALYLCASSFPAGKNLETQYFGPGTRLLVL.